Listed below are T cell receptor beta chains from one sample, sequenced in a study of glioma-infiltrating T cells after dendritic cell vaccination. Here immunoSEQ multiplex PCR was the method, and the copy in TCRdb shows in-frame clones only, minus some. Of more than 95,000 clones in the sample, roughly 79% were seen once. This specimen was blood, taken before dendritic cell vaccination. These TCRs come from a human donor with glioblastoma. CDR3s include the opening cysteine and the closing phenylalanine or tryptophan. Fields, in order: clone size, D gene, J gene, V gene, CDR3 protein, CDR3 DNA. The D gene is left open where the match is weak. The size field is filled for only some rows; it gives once, few, many or a size class.

>once|-|TRBJ1-1|TRBV11-3
CASSPQDTEAFF
TGTGCCAGCAGCCCGCAGGACACTGAAGCTTTCTTT
>-|-|TRBJ1-1|TRBV18
CASSPYAGDTEAFF
TGTGCCAGCTCACCCTATGCGGGGGACACTGAAGCTTTCTTT
>-|-|TRBJ2-2|TRBV10-3
CAISDMNTGELFF
TGTGCCATCAGTGACATGAACACCGGGGAGCTGTTTTTT
>-|-|TRBJ2-5|TRBV28
CASKESPQETQYF
TGTGCCAGCAAGGAGTCTCCCCAAGAGACCCAGTACTTC
>-|-|TRBJ1-4|TRBV6-1
CASLPTRGDEKLFF
TGTGCCAGTCTCCCTACCAGGGGCGACGAAAAACTGTTTTTT
>few|-|TRBJ2-7|TRBV6-5
CASSYGGTGPYEQYF
TGTGCCAGCAGTTACGGCGGGACCGGACCCTACGAGCAGTACTTC
>once|-|TRBJ2-7|TRBV6-5
CASSYSDSEAAGEQYF
TGTGCCAGCAGTTACTCGGACAGCGAGGCGGCTGGTGAGCAGTACTTC
>-|-|TRBJ1-1|TRBV2
CASKFGTEAFF
TGTGCCAGCAAGTTCGGCACTGAAGCTTTCTTT
>once|-|TRBJ2-1|TRBV20-1
CSARQDNEQFF
TGCAGTGCTAGACAGGACAATGAGCAGTTCTTC
>-|TRBD1|TRBJ1-5|TRBV19
CASSESGGQDSNQPQHF
TGTGCCAGTAGCGAATCAGGCGGACAGGATAGCAATCAGCCCCAGCATTTT
>-|-|TRBJ2-2|TRBV30
CAWQGHTNTGELFF
TGTGCCTGGCAGGGACATACGAACACCGGGGAGCTGTTTTTT
>-|-|TRBJ2-7|TRBV30
CAWSLSGHEQYF
TGTGCCTGGAGTCTCTCAGGACACGAGCAGTACTTC
>once|-|TRBJ2-7|TRBV6-1
CASMRSYEQYF
TGTGCCAGCATGAGGTCCTACGAGCAGTACTTC
>-|-|TRBJ1-5|TRBV5-4
CASSFRGLDQPQHF
TGTGCCAGCAGCTTTAGAGGGCTTGATCAGCCCCAGCATTTT
>-|-|TRBJ2-7|TRBV6-1
CASKLLRGPREQYF
TGTGCCAGCAAATTGCTCAGGGGACCTAGGGAGCAGTACTTC
>-|TRBD1|TRBJ1-4|TRBV5-5
CASSLTGADNEKLFF
TGTGCCAGCAGCTTGACAGGGGCGGATAATGAAAAACTGTTTTTT
>few|TRBD2|TRBJ2-3|TRBV5-1
CASSVNPGGEGDTQYF
TGCGCCAGCAGCGTCAATCCGGGGGGAGAGGGAGATACGCAGTATTTT
>-|-|TRBJ2-3|TRBV11-2
CASSLRDILMTDTQYF
TGTGCCAGCAGCTTACGGGACATACTTATGACAGATACGCAGTATTTT
>-|TRBD1|TRBJ1-2|TRBV9
CASSVGAGGEGYTF
TGTGCCAGCAGCGTAGGGGCAGGGGGTGAAGGCTACACCTTC
>-|-|TRBJ2-4|TRBV5-1
CASSLMNRVGENIQYF
TGCGCCAGCAGCTTGATGAACAGGGTAGGGGAAAACATTCAGTACTTC
>-|TRBD1|TRBJ2-3|TRBV18
CASSPRTGEADTQYF
TGTGCCAGCTCACCGCGGACAGGGGAGGCAGATACGCAGTATTTT
>-|-|TRBJ1-1|TRBV5-4
CASSLGGDGTEAFF
TGTGCCAGCAGCTTGGGGGGAGATGGCACTGAAGCTTTCTTT
>-|TRBD1|TRBJ2-5|TRBV10-3
CATNRDRSQETQYF
TGTGCCACCAACAGGGACAGGTCCCAAGAGACCCAGTACTTC
>once|-|TRBJ2-1|TRBV6-1
CASSEWAGYNEQFF
TGTGCCAGCAGTGAATGGGCAGGGTACAATGAGCAGTTCTTC
>-|-|TRBJ2-7|TRBV6-5
CASSYRQDEGYEQYF
TGTGCCAGCAGTTACAGGCAGGACGAGGGCTACGAGCAGTACTTC
>-|-|TRBJ1-2|TRBV2
CASIRGGSVYGYTF
TGTGCCAGCATAAGGGGGGGGTCCGTCTATGGCTACACCTTC
>-|-|TRBJ1-2|TRBV13
CASSSPHQRGYGYTF
TGTGCCAGCAGCTCACCACACCAACGGGGCTATGGCTACACCTTC